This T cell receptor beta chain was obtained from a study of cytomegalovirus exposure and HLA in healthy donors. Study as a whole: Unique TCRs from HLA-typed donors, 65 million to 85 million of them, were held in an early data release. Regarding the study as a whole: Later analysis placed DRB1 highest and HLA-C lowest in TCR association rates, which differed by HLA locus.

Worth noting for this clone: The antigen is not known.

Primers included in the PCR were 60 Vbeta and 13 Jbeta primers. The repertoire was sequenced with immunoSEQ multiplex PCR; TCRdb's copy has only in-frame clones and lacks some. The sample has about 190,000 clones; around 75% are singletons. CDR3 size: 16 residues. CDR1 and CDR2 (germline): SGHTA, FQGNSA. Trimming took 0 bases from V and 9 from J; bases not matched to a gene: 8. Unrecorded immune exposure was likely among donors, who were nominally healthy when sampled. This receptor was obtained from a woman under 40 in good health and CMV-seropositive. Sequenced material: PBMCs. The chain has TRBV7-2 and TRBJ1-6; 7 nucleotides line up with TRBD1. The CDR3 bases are TGTGCCAGCAGCTTAGCCCTGGTAGGGGGCGGTTCACCCCTCCACTTT. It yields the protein CASSLALVGGGSPLHF.